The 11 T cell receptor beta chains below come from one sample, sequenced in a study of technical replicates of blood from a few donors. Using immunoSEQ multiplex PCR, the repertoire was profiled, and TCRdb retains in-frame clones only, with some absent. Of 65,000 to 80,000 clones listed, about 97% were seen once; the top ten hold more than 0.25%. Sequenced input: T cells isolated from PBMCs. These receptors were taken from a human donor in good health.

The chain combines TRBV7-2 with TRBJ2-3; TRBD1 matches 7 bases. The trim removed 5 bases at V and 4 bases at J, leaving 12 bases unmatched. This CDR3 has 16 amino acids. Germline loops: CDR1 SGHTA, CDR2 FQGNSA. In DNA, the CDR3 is TGTGCCAGCAGCCCCGACAGGGCCGGCCGTGCAGATACGCAGTATTTT. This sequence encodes CASSPDRAGRADTQYF.

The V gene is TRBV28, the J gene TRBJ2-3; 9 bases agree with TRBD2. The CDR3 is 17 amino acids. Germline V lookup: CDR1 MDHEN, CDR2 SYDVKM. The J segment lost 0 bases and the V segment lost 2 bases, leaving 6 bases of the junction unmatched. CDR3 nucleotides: TGTGCCAGCAGTTTAGGGCGGGAGGGTCCTAGCACAGATACGCAGTATTTT. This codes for CASSLGREGPSTDTQYF.

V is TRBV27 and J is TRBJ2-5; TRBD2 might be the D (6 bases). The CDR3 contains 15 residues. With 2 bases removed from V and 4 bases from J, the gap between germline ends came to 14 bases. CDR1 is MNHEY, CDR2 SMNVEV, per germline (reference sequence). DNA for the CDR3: TGTGCCAGCAGTTTAGACGGGAGTGGATCAGAGACCCAGTACTTC. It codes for CASSLDGSGSETQYF.

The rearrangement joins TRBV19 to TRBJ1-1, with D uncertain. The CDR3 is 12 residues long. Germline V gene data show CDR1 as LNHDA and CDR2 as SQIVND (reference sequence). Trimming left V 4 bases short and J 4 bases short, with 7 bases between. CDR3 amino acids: CASSTGSTEAFF. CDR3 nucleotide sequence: TGTGCCAGTAGTACGGGGTCCACTGAAGCTTTCTTT.

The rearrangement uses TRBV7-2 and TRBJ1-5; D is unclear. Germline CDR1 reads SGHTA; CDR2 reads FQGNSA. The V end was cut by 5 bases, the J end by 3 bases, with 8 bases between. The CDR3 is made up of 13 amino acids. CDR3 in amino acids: CASSTDLNQPQHF. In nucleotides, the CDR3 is TGTGCCAGCAGCACAGACCTCAATCAGCCCCAGCATTTT.

The chain's CDR3 is CASSLLDFSDEQFF. In nucleotides, the CDR3 is TGCGCCAGCAGCTTGTTGGACTTTTCGGATGAGCAGTTCTTC. The V and J genes are TRBV5-1 and TRBJ2-1, with D perhaps matching TRBD2 (5 bases). There are 14 residues in the CDR3. V was cut by 1 base and J by 8 bases, with 13 bases left in between. CDR1 and CDR2 from the germline V gene are SGHRS and YFSETQ.

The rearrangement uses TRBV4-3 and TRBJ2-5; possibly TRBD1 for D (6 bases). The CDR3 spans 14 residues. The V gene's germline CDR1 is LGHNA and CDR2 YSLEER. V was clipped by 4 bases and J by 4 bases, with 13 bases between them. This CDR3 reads CASSPRSGAETQYF. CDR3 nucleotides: TGCGCCAGCAGCCCTAGATCAGGGGCAGAGACCCAGTACTTC.

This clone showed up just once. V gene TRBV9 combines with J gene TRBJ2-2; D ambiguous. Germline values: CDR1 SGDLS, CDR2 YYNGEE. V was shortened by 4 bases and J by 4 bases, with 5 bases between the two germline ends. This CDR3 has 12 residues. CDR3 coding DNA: TGTGCCAGCAGCCCAGGCACCGGGGAGCTGTTTTTT. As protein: CASSPGTGELFF.

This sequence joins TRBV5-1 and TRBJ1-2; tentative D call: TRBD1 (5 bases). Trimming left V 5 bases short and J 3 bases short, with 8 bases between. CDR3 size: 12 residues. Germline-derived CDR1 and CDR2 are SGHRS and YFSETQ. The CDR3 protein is CASRQEYYGYTF. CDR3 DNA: TGCGCCAGCAGACAGGAATACTATGGCTACACCTTC.

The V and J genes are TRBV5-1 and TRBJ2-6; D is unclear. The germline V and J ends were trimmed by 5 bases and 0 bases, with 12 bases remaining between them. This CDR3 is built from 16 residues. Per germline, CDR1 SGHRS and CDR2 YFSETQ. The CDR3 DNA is TGCGCCAGCAGGGAGAACCGCCGCTCTGGGGCCAACGTCCTGACTTTC. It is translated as CASRENRRSGANVLTF. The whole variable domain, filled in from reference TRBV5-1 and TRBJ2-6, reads KAGVTQTPRYLIKTRGQQVTLSCSPISGHRSVSWYQQTPGQGLQFLFEYFSETQRNKGNFPGRFSGRQFSNSRSEMNVSTLELGDSALYLCASRENRRSGANVLTFGAGSRLTVL.

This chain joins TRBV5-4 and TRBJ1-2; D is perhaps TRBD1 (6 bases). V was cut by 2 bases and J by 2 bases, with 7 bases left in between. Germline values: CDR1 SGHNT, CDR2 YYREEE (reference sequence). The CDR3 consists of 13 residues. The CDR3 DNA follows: TGTGCCAGCAGCTTAGGACAGAACTATGGCTACACCTTC. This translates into CASSLGQNYGYTF.